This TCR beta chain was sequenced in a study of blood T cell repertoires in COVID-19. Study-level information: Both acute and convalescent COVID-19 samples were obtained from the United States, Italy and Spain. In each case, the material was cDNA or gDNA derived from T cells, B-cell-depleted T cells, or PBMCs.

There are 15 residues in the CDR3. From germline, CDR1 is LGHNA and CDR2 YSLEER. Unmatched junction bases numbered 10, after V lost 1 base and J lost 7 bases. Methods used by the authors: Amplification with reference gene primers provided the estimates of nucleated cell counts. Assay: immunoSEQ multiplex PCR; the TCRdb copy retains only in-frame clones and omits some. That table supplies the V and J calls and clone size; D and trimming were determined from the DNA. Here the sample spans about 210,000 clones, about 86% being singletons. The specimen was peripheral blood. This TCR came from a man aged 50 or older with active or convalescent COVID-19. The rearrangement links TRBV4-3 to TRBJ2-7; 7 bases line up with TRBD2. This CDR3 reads CASSQVGGMVGEQYF. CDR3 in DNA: TGCGCCAGCAGCCAAGTCGGGGGGATGGTGGGAGAGCAGTACTTC.